This T cell receptor (beta chain) is from a study of T-cell reconstitution after alpha-beta-depleted transplantation in children. In its sample, this clonotype was seen a few times. Its target is not known. Between the trimmed V and J ends, which lost 6 bases and 4 bases, there was a span of 24 bases. Germline-derived CDR1 and CDR2 are SQVTM and ANQGSEA. CDR3 length equals 16 residues. Notes on the study in general: Diversity of TCRbeta at day 60 was high in some patients, arising from surviving recipient T cells and thymic progenitors. Several hundred graft clones that had expanded were reportedly the source of alpha-beta T cells about two months after transplant. When one year had passed after transplant, most T-cell counts and diversity came from newly produced T cells.

Unique molecular identifiers were used to barcode this TCRbeta library. TCRdb independently ran MiXCR on the PCR reads; one entry per CDR3 protein. This table has about 260,000 distinct CDR3 sequences, less than 9% appearing once. This chain links TRBV29-1 with TRBJ1-1; D possibly corresponds to TRBD1 (5 bases). Sequencing used PBMCs, mostly from graft donor cells, obtained 180 days after TCRalphabeta/CD19-depleted stem cell transplant. The TCR sequence derives from a male patient aged 10-17 years who had a stem cell transplant for acute lymphoblastic leukemia, so the T cells may come from the graft donor. CDR3 in DNA: TGCAGCGTCTCAAATCCCCTCGCCGGGGCCGGCACTGAAGCTTTCTTT. This codes for CSVSNPLAGAGTEAFF.